This T cell receptor beta chain was recorded in a study of shared clonotypes between healthy human individuals. Overall study context: Each donor contributed plates that comprised three CD4 naive, three CD4 memory, two CD8 naive and one CD8 memory. Study outcomes and limitations: Non-shared clonotypes had lower generation probabilities than those shared by all four donors. Naive subsets, compared against memory subsets, generally had larger estimated richness values. Rarefaction exposed incomplete sorted-subset sequencing despite large depth.

The table came from immunoSEQ multiplex PCR; TCRdb's copy has only in-frame clones and leaves some out. The table lists around 600,000 clones, 95% to 98% of them singletons. In its sample, this clone was seen once. Its antigen is currently unknown. Per germline, CDR1 SGDLS and CDR2 YYNGEE. The CDR3 sequence is 14 residues long. V dropped 4 bases and J dropped 7; count of bases not matched to a gene: 5. Naive CD8 populations comprised CD45RO-negative cells positively selected for CCR7, excluding terminally differentiated effector memory CD45RA+ cells. The sample consisted of naive CD8+ T cells sorted from blood. The clonotype originates from a man under 40 in good health. The chain joins TRBV9 to TRBJ1-1, with 12 bases lining up with TRBD1. CDR3 protein: CASSSGTGGVEAFF. As DNA, the CDR3 is TGTGCCAGCAGCTCCGGGACAGGGGGCGTTGAAGCTTTCTTT.